The clone carrying this T cell receptor beta chain was observed at least ten times. The sample originates from a study of regulatory T cells in long-lasting Graves disease. Arm-PCR with iRepertoire HTBI primers amplified the CDR3 regions for these TCR beta libraries. TCRdb re-called the multiplex PCR reads through MiXCR, storing one row per CDR3 protein. In the table there are about 310,000 distinct CDR3 sequences, approximately 20% of which are singletons. Germline V gene sequence: CDR1 SNHLY, CDR2 FYNNEI. V lost 8 bases and J 4 bases, leaving 26 bases between the germline ends. CDR3 length equals 18 residues. This sample's time point: newly diagnosed GD, antithyroid drugs for less than 3 months. Construction of the TCR library relied on RNA isolated from PBMCs. From each patient, 8 to 10 milliliters of peripheral blood was drawn and collected into an EDTA anticoagulant tube.

The TCR was taken from a female donor with Graves disease. The sequencing used peripheral blood mononuclear cells (PBMCs), collected at new diagnosis, from a patient treated with antithyroid drugs. The V gene is TRBV2, the J gene TRBJ2-2; D might be TRBD1 (6 bases). This CDR3 reads CASHSHLDRTSGTGELFF. CDR3 in DNA: TGTGCCAGCCACTCGCACCTTGACAGGACCTCGGGCACCGGGGAGCTGTTTTTT.